The T cell receptor beta chain under discussion was sequenced for a study of cytomegalovirus exposure and HLA in healthy donors (TCRdb year 2017). Concerning the study at large: According to a later analysis, one platform produced both the 100 to 150 validation repertoires and the approximately 600 repertoires of the first cohort. Along with the approximately 650-subject first cohort, a separate validation cohort of approximately 110 different subjects was used. High-throughput TCR immunosequencing, statistical association of individual TCRs with disease status, and machine learning were combined to predict cytomegalovirus infection status. The study was designed to test whether signatures of past pathogen exposure could be identified by cataloging public T cell receptors. Findings and caveats that apply to the study as a whole: A later analysis had no HLA typing for the validation cohort, so co-occurrence there was scored across all 130 or so repertoires. The authors suggested that the approach could potentially be extended to other disease states and immunological phenotypes. Three of the identified cytomegalovirus-associated TCR beta chains were confirmed in vitro to be specific for cytomegalovirus antigens. The classifier was reported to diagnose cytomegalovirus status with high specificity and sensitivity in both the original and validation cohorts. Most TCR sequences were seen in very few donors, while some public TCRs were found in many individuals. Subsequent analysis determined that TCRs grouped into clusters in the first cohort also showed a tendency toward co-occurrence across the 90 to 150 validation repertoires, and 85% to 95% of cluster scores exceeded 0. The study gave a list of about 160 TCR beta chains associated with cytomegalovirus.

This clone has just one count. Its antigen target is currently unknown. Base qualities were left out, and no much larger clone turns up one base away. Taken from cysteine to phenylalanine, the CDR3 has 17 residues. Only the CDR3 part of the read is kept: 51 bases, read in frame from the first base. Looking up the germline V gene yields CDR1 SGHDT and CDR2 YYEEEE. For this chain, trimming is 2 bases at the V end and 6 bases at the J end, and the number of junction bases without a gene match is 12. The donors belonged to the validation cohort of approximately 130 subjects, which was separate from the roughly 700-subject first cohort. Library method: the immunoSEQ multiplex PCR assay. In the source study's methods: To diagnose cytomegalovirus status from the catalog of TCR beta chain sequences, a statistical classification framework was built. In its TCRdb copy, this immuneACCESS table keeps in-frame sequences only and misses some clones. Where compared with another copy, unresolved V genes explain less than half of these, and the others have no known cause. D and trimming come from the DNA, and the V and J calls and clone size come from that table. The sample includes roughly 300,000 clones, with around 89% observed a single time. The ten largest account for approximately 0.9% of the sample.

The sequence links TRBV5-6 to TRBJ2-3, and 10 junctional nucleotides match TRBD2. The sequenced material came from PBMCs. This clonotype was sampled from a woman between 18 and 29 years old in good health and CMV-seronegative. The base sequence is TGTGCCAGCAGCTTTATCGACTGGACTAGCGGAGTCGATACGCAGTATTTT. The resulting protein is CASSFIDWTSGVDTQYF.